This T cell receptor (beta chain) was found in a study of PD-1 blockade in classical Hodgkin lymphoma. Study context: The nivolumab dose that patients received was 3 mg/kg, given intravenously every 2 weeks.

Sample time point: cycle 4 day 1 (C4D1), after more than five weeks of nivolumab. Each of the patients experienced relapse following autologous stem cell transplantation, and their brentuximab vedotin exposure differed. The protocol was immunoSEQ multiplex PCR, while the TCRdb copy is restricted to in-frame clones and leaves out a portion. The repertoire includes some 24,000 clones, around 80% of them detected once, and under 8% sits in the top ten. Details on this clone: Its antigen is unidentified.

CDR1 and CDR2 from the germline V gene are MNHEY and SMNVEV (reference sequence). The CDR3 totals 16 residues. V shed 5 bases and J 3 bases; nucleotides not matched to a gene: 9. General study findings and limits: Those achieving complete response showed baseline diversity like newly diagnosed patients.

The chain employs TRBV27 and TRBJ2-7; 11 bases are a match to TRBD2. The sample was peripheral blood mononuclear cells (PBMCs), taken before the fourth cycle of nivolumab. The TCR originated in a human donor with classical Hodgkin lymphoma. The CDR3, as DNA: TGTGCCAGCAGTATAGCGGGAGGGCCGATCTACTACGAGCAGTACTTC. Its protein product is CASSIAGGPIYYEQYF.